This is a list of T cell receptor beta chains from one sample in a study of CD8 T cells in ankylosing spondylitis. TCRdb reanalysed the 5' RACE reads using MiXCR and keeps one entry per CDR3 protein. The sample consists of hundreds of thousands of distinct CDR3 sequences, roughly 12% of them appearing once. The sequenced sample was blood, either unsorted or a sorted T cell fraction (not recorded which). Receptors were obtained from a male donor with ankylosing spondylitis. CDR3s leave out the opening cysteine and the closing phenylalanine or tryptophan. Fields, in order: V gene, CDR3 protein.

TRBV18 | ASSPPLLGGGGQF
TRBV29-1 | SVYRGPGANVLT
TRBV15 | ATSKTSRGQGYGYT
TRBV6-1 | ASSPGIGTDTQY
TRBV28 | ARTGVAGEQY
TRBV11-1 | ASSWTSGVYEQY
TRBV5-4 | ASSFEGGNTGELF
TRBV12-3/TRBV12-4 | ASSERGREQY
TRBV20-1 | SAPDLDGQGVNNEQF
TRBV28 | ASTPQLGQPQH
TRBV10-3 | AISDVSSYNEQF
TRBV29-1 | SVGGGSEHGIGYT
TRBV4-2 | ASSHQFGGDSPEAF
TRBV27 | ASSLSPGSTYNSPLH
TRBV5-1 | ASRPTVNQPQH
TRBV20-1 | SAPPRVPNEKLF
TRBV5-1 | ASSLTLMGAGIYGYT
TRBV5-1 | ASVGLAGNTDTQY
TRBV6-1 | ASSMGLGRTGELF
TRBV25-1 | ASSDWTGGYTEAF